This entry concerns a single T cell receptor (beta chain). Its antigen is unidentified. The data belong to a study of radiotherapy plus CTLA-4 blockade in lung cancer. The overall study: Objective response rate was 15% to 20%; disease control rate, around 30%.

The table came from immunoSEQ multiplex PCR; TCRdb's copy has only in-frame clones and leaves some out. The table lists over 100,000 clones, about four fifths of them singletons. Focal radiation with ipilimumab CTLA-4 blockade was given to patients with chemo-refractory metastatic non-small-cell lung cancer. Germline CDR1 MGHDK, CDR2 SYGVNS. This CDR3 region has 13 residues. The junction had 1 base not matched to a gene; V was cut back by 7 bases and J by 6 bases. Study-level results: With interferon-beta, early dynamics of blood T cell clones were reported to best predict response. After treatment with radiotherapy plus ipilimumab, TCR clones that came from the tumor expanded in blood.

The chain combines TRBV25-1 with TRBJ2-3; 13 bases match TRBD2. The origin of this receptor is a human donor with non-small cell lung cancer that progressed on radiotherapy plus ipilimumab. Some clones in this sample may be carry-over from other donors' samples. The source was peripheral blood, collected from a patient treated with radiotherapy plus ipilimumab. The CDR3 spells CASTTSGGDTQYF. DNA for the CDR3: TGTGCCAGCACGACTAGCGGGGGGGATACGCAGTATTTT.